These 29 T cell receptor beta chains were all obtained from the same sample, sequenced in a study of blood T cell repertoires in COVID-19. Data came from immunoSEQ multiplex PCR; TCRdb stores just in-frame clones and leaves some out. Of about 230,000 clones listed, less than 90% were seen once; the top ten hold around 2.6%. The sample consisted of peripheral blood. These receptor sequences come from a woman in her 70s with active or convalescent COVID-19.

The chain employs TRBV5-6 and TRBJ2-5, with D possibly TRBD2 on 6 matching bases. Trimming took off 5 bases at V and 4 bases at J, with 12 bases between the two ends. The V gene's germline CDR1 is SGHDT and CDR2 YYEEEE. This CDR3 has 13 residues. The CDR3 loop is CASSRSGAETQYF. The CDR3 DNA reads as TGTGCCAGCAGTCGTAGCGGAGCAGAGACCCAGTACTTC.

This clone has just a few counts. This chain joins TRBV30 and TRBJ2-2, with 8 bases identical to TRBD2. CDR1 and CDR2 (germline): GTSNPN, SVGIG (reference sequence). V gave up 4 bases and J gave up 4 bases; unmatched junction bases: 26. The CDR3 has 21 amino acids. In DNA form, the CDR3 reads TGTGCCTGGATGACTTGGGGATCCTGGGGAAGAGCGGGAGCAAGCACCGGGGAGCTGTTTTTT. Its protein product is CAWMTWGSWGRAGASTGELFF.

The V gene is TRBV3-1 (or the pseudogene TRBV3-2), the J gene TRBJ2-2; D uncertain. Germline V gene sequence: CDR1 LGHDT, CDR2 YNNKEL (reference sequence). CDR3 length: 12 amino acids. Trimming shortened V by 1 base and J by 8 bases, and 5 bases separated the two germline ends. CDR3 amino acids: CASSQGEGELFF. The CDR3 nucleotides are TGTGCCAGCAGCCAAGGCGAGGGGGAGCTGTTTTTT.

The chain couples TRBV9 to TRBJ2-1; TRBD1 aligns across 7 bases. The CDR3 contains 15 residues. The germline V gene encodes CDR1 SGDLS and CDR2 YYNGEE. The ends lost 2 bases at V and 6 bases at J; junction bases unmatched: 8. As DNA, the CDR3 is TGTGCCAGCAGCGTTGGGGGCACAGGGGTCAATGAGCAGTTCTTC. It encodes CASSVGGTGVNEQFF.

The chain uses TRBV11-1 and TRBJ2-7; the D gene is possibly TRBD2 (6 bases). The CDR3 contains 16 residues. Trimming cost V 5 bases and J 2 bases, with 19 bases left between them. From germline, CDR1 is SGHAT and CDR2 FQDESV (reference sequence). The CDR3 loop reads CASSGLREVGAYEQYF. The CDR3 DNA reads TGTGCCAGCAGCGGACTCAGGGAGGTTGGGGCCTACGAGCAGTACTTC. Using reference TRBV11-1 and TRBJ2-7 for the parts outside the CDR3, the full variable domain is EAEVAQSPRYKITEKSQAVAFWCDPISGHATLYWYRQILGQGPELLVQFQDESVVDDSQLPKDRFSAERLKGVDSTLKIQPAELGDSAMYLCASSGLREVGAYEQYFGPGTRLTVT.

The gene calls are TRBV15 and TRBJ2-1, with 7 bases matching TRBD1. Germline V gene data show CDR1 as LNHNV and CDR2 as YYDKDF (reference sequence). CDR3 length: 16 amino acids. The trim removed 3 bases at V and 0 bases at J, leaving 5 bases unmatched. CDR3 amino acids: CATSRRTGVSYNEQFF. The CDR3 coding sequence is TGTGCCACCAGCAGGCGAACAGGGGTCTCCTACAATGAGCAGTTCTTC.

This chain joins TRBV7-8 and TRBJ1-1; possibly TRBD1 for D (6 bases). V gave up 2 bases and J gave up 1 base, with 14 bases separating them. Germline V lookup: CDR1 SGHVS, CDR2 FQNEAQ. This CDR3 region has 16 residues. This CDR3 reads CASSLLGGARNTEAFF. CDR3 bases: TGTGCCAGCAGCTTACTAGGGGGGGCGCGGAACACTGAAGCTTTCTTT.

In DNA form, the CDR3 reads TGTGCCAGCAGCTTAGGGGCAGGGGCTTGGTACGAGCAGTACTTC. Protein product: CASSLGAGAWYEQYF. The chain recombines TRBV7-2 with TRBJ2-7, with D maybe TRBD1 (6 bases). Germline V CDR1 and CDR2: SGHTA, FQGNSA. The length of the CDR3 is 15 residues. With 1 base removed from V and 4 bases from J, the gap between germline ends came to 14 bases.

Of note for this clone: The same CDR3 can be traced to other DNA sequences in this sample. The rearrangement links TRBV7-2 to TRBJ1-1, with D perhaps matching TRBD1 (5 bases). In germline, CDR1 is SGHTA, CDR2 FQGNSA. V was pared by 1 base and J by 5 bases, with 8 bases between. This CDR3 has 13 residues. DNA of the CDR3: TGTGCCAGCAGCTTAGGGCAGGGAACTGAAGCTTTCTTT. Translated, it gives CASSLGQGTEAFF.

V is TRBV15 and J is TRBJ2-7; the D gene is possibly TRBD2 (5 bases). The germline V gene encodes CDR1 LNHNV and CDR2 YYDKDF (reference sequence). This CDR3 region has 15 residues. Trimming pared 0 bases from V and 5 bases from J, leaving 14 bases between. The CDR3 here is CATSRDLGYGDEQYF. The CDR3 bases are TGTGCCACCAGCAGAGATCTAGGGTACGGGGACGAGCAGTACTTC. The full variable domain, completed using reference TRBV15 and TRBJ2-7, is DAMVIQNPRYQVTQFGKPVTLSCSQTLNHNVMYWYQQKSSQAPKLLFHYYDKDFNNEADTPDNFQSRRPNTSFCFLDIRSPGLGDTAMYLCATSRDLGYGDEQYFGPGTRLTVT.

V usage is TRBV5-1 and J usage is TRBJ2-3; the match to TRBD1 covers 7 bases. V trimming: 3 bases; J trimming: 3 bases; junction bases outside the gene matches: 13. This CDR3 has 17 residues. Germline assignment: CDR1 SGHRS and CDR2 YFSETQ. Here the CDR3 reads CASSYGQVFVRTDTQYF. In DNA, the CDR3 is TGCGCCAGCAGCTACGGACAGGTCTTCGTTCGGACAGATACGCAGTATTTT.

This chain connects TRBV5-1 to TRBJ1-3; 10 nucleotides align to TRBD1. Germline V gives CDR1 SGHRS, CDR2 YFSETQ. This CDR3 has 16 amino acids. V shed 4 bases and J 6 bases; nucleotides not matched to a gene: 10. CDR3 loop: CASSPRDRGDQNTIYF. Here the CDR3 DNA reads TGCGCCAGCAGCCCCAGGGACAGGGGAGATCAAAACACCATATATTTT.

The rearrangement uses TRBV24-1 and TRBJ2-5; 11 nucleotides align to TRBD2. The V segment lost 9 bases and the J segment 4 bases; nucleotides outside the gene matches: 9. This CDR3 has 15 amino acids. CDR1 KGHDR and CDR2 SFDVKD come from the germline V gene. The CDR3 DNA is TGTGCCACCGCAGTCCTAGCGGGAGGTCTAGAGACCCAGTACTTC. Translation: CATAVLAGGLETQYF.

The V call is TRBV6-1, the J call TRBJ1-5; a weak D match, TRBD1 (5 bases). This CDR3 is 13 amino acids long. CDR1 is MNHNS, CDR2 SASEGT, per germline. V lost 5 bases and J lost 5, with 10 bases in between. The CDR3 region is CASSPQADQPQHF. The CDR3 bases are TGTGCCAGCAGTCCACAGGCGGATCAGCCCCAGCATTTT.

The chain couples TRBV3-1 (or the pseudogene TRBV3-2) to TRBJ1-3, with TRBD1 matching 10 bases. Trimming took 5 bases from V and 2 from J; bases not matched to a gene: 3. Germline-derived CDR1 and CDR2 are LGHDT and YNNKEL (reference sequence). The CDR3 length is 15 residues. This chain's CDR3 is CASSNDRGPGNTIYF. The CDR3 DNA is TGTGCCAGCAGCAATGACAGGGGGCCTGGAAACACCATATATTTT.

V gene TRBV10-3 combines with J gene TRBJ2-7; weak D call: TRBD1 (6 bases). V lost 6 bases and J lost 5, with 14 bases in between. The CDR3 sequence is 13 residues long. Germline-derived CDR1 and CDR2 are ENHRY and SYGVKD. The CDR3 DNA is TGTGCCATCAGGAGACAGGTAGGGGACGAGCAGTACTTC. Its protein product is CAIRRQVGDEQYF.

This sequence joins TRBV6-1 and TRBJ2-7; D is possibly TRBD1 (6 bases). The V gene lost 3 bases and the J gene lost 3 bases, with 12 bases spanning the gap. The germline V gene encodes CDR1 MNHNS and CDR2 SASEGT. This CDR3 contains 14 residues. CDR3 residues: CASSEGTPGYEQYF. CDR3 in DNA: TGTGCCAGCAGTGAGGGGACACCGGGCTACGAGCAGTACTTC.

This clone was counted between two and nine times. The J gene is TRBJ2-1, the V gene TRBV6-6; 10 bases match TRBD2. Germline CDR1 and CDR2: MNHNY and SVGAGI (reference sequence). Trimming took 6 bases from V and 0 from J; bases not matched to a gene: 2. The CDR3 extends over 15 amino acids. CDR3 DNA: TGTGCCAGCAGGGCTAGCGGGAGCTCCTACAATGAGCAGTTCTTC. Translation: CASRASGSSYNEQFF.

The chain links TRBV5-1 to TRBJ2-7, with 8 positions matching TRBD1. Germline CDR1 and CDR2: SGHRS and YFSETQ. J lost 7 bases, V lost 4 bases, and 10 bases had no gene match. The CDR3 runs to 14 residues. CDR3 amino acids: CASSQGQGTGEQYF. In nucleotides, the CDR3 is TGCGCCAGCAGCCAAGGACAGGGAACGGGGGAGCAGTACTTC.

The V and J genes are TRBV6-4 and TRBJ2-5, with D tentatively TRBD2 (5 bases). The V and J ends lost 9 bases and 1 base respectively, with 15 bases between them. This CDR3 spans 14 amino acids. Germline CDR1 reads MRHNA; CDR2 reads SNTAGT. CDR3 sequence (DNA): TGTGCCAGGAAACCCGACTACCCCCAAGAGACCCAGTACTTC. This gives the protein CARKPDYPQETQYF.

The chain joins TRBV4-2 to TRBJ2-1; 9 bases are a match to TRBD1. The CDR3 sequence is 16 residues long. V dropped 4 bases and J dropped 3; count of bases not matched to a gene: 7. CDR1 and CDR2 (germline): LGHNA, YNFKEQ. The CDR3 protein is CASSRPSGQGYNEQFF. DNA of the CDR3: TGTGCCAGCAGCCGCCCCTCGGGACAGGGCTACAATGAGCAGTTCTTC.

This clone turned up a few times. The gene calls are TRBV19 and TRBJ1-3; a possible D gene is TRBD1 (6 bases). Germline-derived CDR1 and CDR2 are LNHDA and SQIVND (reference sequence). The CDR3 consists of 16 residues. V gave up 7 bases and J gave up 0 bases, with 16 bases separating them. Here the CDR3 reads CASTLTGPSSGNTIYF. The CDR3, as DNA: TGTGCCAGTACCCTGACAGGCCCTAGCTCTGGAAACACCATATATTTT.

The V gene is TRBV28, the J gene TRBJ1-2; D may be TRBD1 (6 bases). Trimming took off 5 bases at V and 5 bases at J, with 15 bases between the two ends. The CDR3 contains 14 residues. CDR1 is MDHEN and CDR2 is SYDVKM in the germline V gene. The CDR3 loop reads CASSPRTVWYGYTF. CDR3 nucleotides: TGTGCCAGCAGTCCCAGGACAGTCTGGTATGGCTACACCTTC.

This sequence joins TRBV4-1 and TRBJ2-6, with a weak D call TRBD1 (6 bases). V lost 4 bases and J 1 base, leaving 11 bases between the germline ends. The CDR3 has 16 residues. CDR1 is MGHRA, CDR2 YSYEKL, per germline. The CDR3 DNA follows: TGCGCCAGCAGCCCACTACAGGGTTCTGGGGCCAACGTCCTGACTTTC. Its protein product is CASSPLQGSGANVLTF.

The gene calls are TRBV12-3 or TRBV12-4 and TRBJ2-7, with D uncertain. V lost 4 bases and J 6 bases, leaving 4 bases between the germline ends. This CDR3 region has 10 residues. CDR3 amino acids: CASSSIEQYF. The CDR3 DNA follows: TGTGCCAGCAGTTCCATCGAGCAGTACTTC.

The rearrangement links TRBV21-1 to TRBJ2-1; whether TRBD2, the table's D call, matches the DNA was not checked. TRBV21-1 is noted as a pseudogene. The CDR3 is 14 amino acids. The CDR3 is CASSGDFSYNEQFF. The CDR3 coding sequence is TGTGCCAGCAGCGGGGACTTCTCCTACAATGAGCAGTTCTTC.

The chain couples TRBV7-8 to TRBJ1-1; D gene ambiguous. V lost 6 bases to trimming and J lost 0 bases, with 26 bases between them. Germline V gene lookup returns CDR1 SGHVS and CDR2 FQNEAQ. There are 19 residues in the CDR3. CDR3 protein: CASSLESGRRRAMNTEAFF. Written as DNA, the CDR3 is TGTGCCAGCAGTTTGGAGTCTGGCCGCCGGAGGGCCATGAACACTGAAGCTTTCTTT.

The chain recombines TRBV2 with TRBJ2-2, with a tentative D call TRBD1 (6 bases). Deletions cut 5 bases from V and 3 bases from J, with 13 bases between. In germline, CDR1 is SNHLY, CDR2 FYNNEI. The CDR3 length is 15 residues. The CDR3 nucleotides are TGTGCCAGCAGTCACTACGAGGGGGACACCGGGGAGCTGTTTTTT. This codes for CASSHYEGDTGELFF.

The chain employs TRBV3-1 (or the pseudogene TRBV3-2) and TRBJ2-3; TRBD2 matches 10 bases. In germline, CDR1 is LGHDT, CDR2 YNNKEL (reference sequence). The CDR3 sequence is 18 residues long. J was trimmed by 3 bases and V by 1 base; bases with no gene match: 10. DNA of the CDR3: TGTGCCAGCAGCCAAGTCGTTCTGATAGCGGGAGGAACAGATACGCAGTATTTT. It yields the protein CASSQVVLIAGGTDTQYF.